The source of this TCR beta chain is a study of PD-1 blockade in classical Hodgkin lymphoma. Germline CDR1 and CDR2: SGHDN and FVKESK. CDR3 size: 17 residues. V was trimmed by 0 bases and J by 1 base, leaving 15 bases between them. Note on this clone: Its matching antigen is unknown.

General study findings and limits: Baseline diversity was lower in partial responders and progressors than complete responders. There remain no defined causes for the repertoire differences, which possibly reflect disease activity or prior therapy. After ASCT, patients who started nivolumab under 1 year later were excluded.

Each and every patient relapsed after autologous stem cell transplantation, and patients got differing brentuximab vedotin exposure. This table comes from immunoSEQ multiplex PCR, and its TCRdb copy is limited to in-frame clones, with some not included. Altogether 55,000 to 75,000 clones are present, 85% to 95% being singletons, with the ten largest covering over 6.5%. Source: peripheral blood mononuclear cells (PBMCs), taken at baseline. V gene TRBV14 combines with J gene TRBJ2-5, with D perhaps TRBD2 (6 bases). This clonotype was obtained from a human donor with classical Hodgkin lymphoma. Written as DNA, the CDR3 is TGTGCCAGCAGCCAAGACATAGCGGTTACAGGCCAAGAGACCCAGTACTTC. Translated, it gives CASSQDIAVTGQETQYF.